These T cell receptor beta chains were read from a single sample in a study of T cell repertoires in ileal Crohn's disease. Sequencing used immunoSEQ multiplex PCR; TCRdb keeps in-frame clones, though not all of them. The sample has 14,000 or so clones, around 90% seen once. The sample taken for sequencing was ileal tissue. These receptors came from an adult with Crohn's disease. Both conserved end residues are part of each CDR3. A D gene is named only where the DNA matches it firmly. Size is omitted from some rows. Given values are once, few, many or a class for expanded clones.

CDR3 protein: CASSPSPGAPYEQYF
CDR3 DNA: TGTGCCAGCAGCCCATCTCCGGGAGCCCCCTACGAGCAGTACTTC
clone size: NA
D gene: NA
V gene: TRBV7-2
J gene: TRBJ2-7

CDR3 protein: CASGLGGDSTIYF
CDR3 DNA: TGTGCTAGTGGTTTGGGGGGGGACAGCACCATATATTTT
clone size: NA
D gene: TRBD1
V gene: TRBV12-5
J gene: TRBJ1-3

CDR3 protein: CASSEALYISYNEQFF
CDR3 DNA: TGTGCCAGCAGTGAAGCTCTCTATATCTCCTACAATGAGCAGTTCTTC
clone size: NA
D gene: NA
V gene: TRBV2
J gene: TRBJ2-1

CDR3 protein: CASSPISSGYNEQFF
CDR3 DNA: TGTGCCAGCTCACCTATTTCTAGCGGGTACAATGAGCAGTTCTTC
clone size: NA
D gene: TRBD2
V gene: TRBV18
J gene: TRBJ2-1

CDR3 protein: CASRMLTGGADGYTF
CDR3 DNA: TGTGCCAGCAGGATGTTAACAGGGGGCGCCGATGGCTACACCTTC
clone size: NA
D gene: TRBD1
V gene: TRBV7-2
J gene: TRBJ1-2

CDR3 protein: CASSLISNYGYTF
CDR3 DNA: TGTGCCAGCAGTTTAATCAGTAACTATGGCTACACCTTC
clone size: NA
D gene: NA
V gene: TRBV28
J gene: TRBJ1-2

CDR3 protein: CASSYANYGYTF
CDR3 DNA: TGTGCCAGCAGCTATGCTAACTATGGCTACACCTTC
clone size: NA
D gene: NA
V gene: TRBV6-5
J gene: TRBJ1-2

CDR3 protein: CASSTRGGLTGELFF
CDR3 DNA: TGCGCCAGCAGCACCCGGGGGGGCCTTACCGGGGAGCTGTTTTTT
clone size: NA
D gene: TRBD2
V gene: TRBV5-1
J gene: TRBJ2-2

CDR3 protein: CASSERTGPENTIYF
CDR3 DNA: TGTGCCAGCAGTGAGCGGACAGGACCAGAAAACACCATATATTTT
clone size: once
D gene: TRBD1
V gene: TRBV2
J gene: TRBJ1-3

CDR3 protein: CASSYRDRGPYEQYF
CDR3 DNA: TGTGCCAGCAGTTACAGGGACAGGGGCCCCTACGAGCAGTACTTC
clone size: NA
D gene: TRBD1
V gene: TRBV6-5
J gene: TRBJ2-7

CDR3 protein: CASSLTWDIKEKLFF
CDR3 DNA: TGTGCCAGCAGTTTGACGTGGGACATAAAGGAAAAACTGTTTTTT
clone size: NA
D gene: NA
V gene: TRBV27
J gene: TRBJ1-4

CDR3 protein: CASSSLVVGTGELFF
CDR3 DNA: TGTGCCAGCAGCTCCCTAGTAGTTGGCACCGGGGAGCTGTTTTTT
clone size: NA
D gene: NA
V gene: TRBV11-2
J gene: TRBJ2-2

CDR3 protein: CASTAQTGYGYTF
CDR3 DNA: TGTGCCAGCACCGCCCAAACGGGCTATGGCTACACCTTC
clone size: NA
D gene: NA
V gene: TRBV5-4
J gene: TRBJ1-2

CDR3 protein: CASSEGANTEAFF
CDR3 DNA: TGCGCCAGCAGCGAGGGGGCGAACACTGAAGCTTTCTTT
clone size: NA
D gene: TRBD1
V gene: TRBV5-1
J gene: TRBJ1-1

CDR3 protein: CASSSGDLREQYF
CDR3 DNA: TGTGCCAGCAGCTCGGGGGACCTCCGTGAGCAGTACTTC
clone size: NA
D gene: NA
V gene: TRBV5-6
J gene: TRBJ2-7

CDR3 protein: CASSSPSLPGDTEAFF
CDR3 DNA: TGTGCCAGCAGCTCCCCATCCCTTCCAGGGGACACTGAAGCTTTCTTT
clone size: NA
D gene: NA
V gene: TRBV7-8
J gene: TRBJ1-1

CDR3 protein: CASSRLDRPLNTEAFF
CDR3 DNA: TGTGCCAGCAGCCGCTTGGACAGGCCCCTGAACACTGAAGCTTTCTTT
clone size: NA
D gene: TRBD1
V gene: TRBV4-2
J gene: TRBJ1-1

CDR3 protein: CASSSQGGPNTGELFF
CDR3 DNA: TGTGCCAGCAGCTCACAGGGGGGGCCAAACACCGGGGAGCTGTTTTTT
clone size: NA
D gene: NA
V gene: TRBV6-6
J gene: TRBJ2-2

CDR3 protein: CASSVDMNTEAFF
CDR3 DNA: TGTGCCAGCAGCGTGGACATGAACACTGAAGCTTTCTTT
clone size: NA
D gene: NA
V gene: TRBV5-6
J gene: TRBJ1-1

CDR3 protein: CASSFQGRELFF
CDR3 DNA: TGTGCCAGCAGTTTCCAGGGCCGGGAGCTGTTTTTT
clone size: NA
D gene: NA
V gene: TRBV27
J gene: TRBJ2-2

CDR3 protein: CASSRGLVDNEQFF
CDR3 DNA: TGCGCCAGCAGCCGAGGGCTAGTTGACAATGAGCAGTTCTTC
clone size: NA
D gene: NA
V gene: TRBV4-1
J gene: TRBJ2-1

CDR3 protein: CASRRSGGDYGYTF
CDR3 DNA: TGTGCCAGCAGAAGATCGGGAGGCGACTATGGCTACACCTTC
clone size: NA
D gene: NA
V gene: TRBV27
J gene: TRBJ1-2

CDR3 protein: CSVDSGQGGNTIYF
CDR3 DNA: TGCAGCGTTGACTCAGGACAGGGTGGAAACACCATATATTTT
clone size: few
D gene: TRBD1
V gene: TRBV29-1
J gene: TRBJ1-3

CDR3 protein: CASSYEKLFF
CDR3 DNA: TGTGCCAGCAGCTATGAAAAACTGTTTTTT
clone size: NA
D gene: NA
V gene: TRBV6-1
J gene: TRBJ1-4